The 10 T cell receptor beta chains presented below share a single source sample, sequenced in a study of blood T cell repertoires in COVID-19. Sequencing used immunoSEQ multiplex PCR; TCRdb keeps in-frame clones, though not all of them. The sample lists 300,000 to 400,000 clones; around 91% were seen once. Sequenced: peripheral blood. The receptors come from a woman younger than 35 who had recovered from COVID-19.

The genes are TRBV27 and TRBJ1-2; D may be TRBD1 (5 bases). Germline CDR1 reads MNHEY; CDR2 reads SMNVEV (reference sequence). Trimming pared 0 bases from V and 5 bases from J, leaving 10 bases between. The CDR3 totals 14 residues. CDR3 sequence: CASSLSQGYYGYTF. The CDR3, as DNA: TGTGCCAGCAGTTTATCGCAGGGATATTATGGCTACACCTTC.

This clone was seen a handful of times. This CDR3 is CASSSVPDRTNTEAFF. The CDR3 DNA follows: TGTGCCAGCAGCTCGGTCCCGGACAGGACGAACACTGAAGCTTTCTTT. The V gene is TRBV7-9, the J gene TRBJ1-1; 7 nucleotides match TRBD1. Looked up from germline, CDR1 is SEHNR and CDR2 is FQNEAQ (reference sequence). V lost 4 bases and J lost 1; bases outside the gene matches: 9. The CDR3 is made up of 16 amino acids.

The chain has TRBV6-2 or TRBV6-3 and TRBJ1-5, with TRBD1 identical over 10 bases. CDR3 length: 14 amino acids. Per the germline V gene, CDR1 is MNHEY and CDR2 is SVGEGT. V lost 5 bases and J lost 4; bases outside the gene matches: 2. CDR3 coding DNA: TGTGCCAGCAGTACGGGACAGGGGAATCAGCCCCAGCATTTT. The encoded protein is CASSTGQGNQPQHF.

V usage is TRBV5-1 and J usage is TRBJ1-2; TRBD1 matches 8 bases. Per the germline V gene, CDR1 is SGHRS and CDR2 is YFSETQ. This CDR3 is 14 amino acids long. Trimming removed 1 base from V and 4 bases from J; junction bases left unmatched: 3. The CDR3 bases are TGCGCCAGCAGCTTGCGTACAGGGGGCTATGGCTACACCTTC. Its protein is CASSLRTGGYGYTF.

The rearrangement joins TRBV6-5 to TRBJ2-7, with a tentative D call TRBD2 (6 bases). Germline V gives CDR1 MNHEY, CDR2 SVGAGI. V lost 6 bases and J 2 bases, leaving 14 bases between the germline ends. This CDR3 comprises 14 residues. This CDR3 is CASRGGAGPYEQYV. In DNA, the CDR3 is TGTGCCAGCAGGGGCGGGGCAGGACCCTACGAGCAGTACGTC.

V and J are TRBV5-1 and TRBJ2-3; D might be TRBD1 (5 bases). The germline V gene encodes CDR1 SGHRS and CDR2 YFSETQ. V lost 0 bases and J 4 bases, leaving 9 bases between the germline ends. The CDR3 loop spans 14 amino acids. The CDR3 loop is CASSLGQSADTQYF. The CDR3 nucleotides are TGCGCCAGCAGCTTGGGACAGTCCGCAGATACGCAGTATTTT.

V gene TRBV27 combines with J gene TRBJ1-1; D may be TRBD1 (6 bases). V gave up 6 bases and J gave up 5 bases, with 13 bases separating them. The germline gives CDR1 MNHEY, CDR2 SMNVEV (reference sequence). CDR3 length: 13 amino acids. CDR3 residues: CASRLQGETEAFF. The DNA for the CDR3 is TGTGCCAGCAGACTACAGGGAGAAACTGAAGCTTTCTTT.

This chain uses TRBV7-2 with TRBJ1-1, with D tentatively TRBD1 (5 bases). CDR3 size: 14 residues. V shed 2 bases and J shed 4 bases, with 11 bases lying between them. Germline V gene data show CDR1 as SGHTA and CDR2 as FQGNSA. CDR3 sequence: CASSLQGPLTEAFF. CDR3 bases: TGTGCCAGCAGCTTACAGGGCCCACTCACTGAAGCTTTCTTT. The variable domain in full, with the rest retrieved from reference TRBV7-2 and TRBJ1-1, is GAGVSQSPSNKVTEKGKDVELRCDPISGHTALYWYRQSLGQGLEFLIYFQGNSAPDKSGLPSDRFSAERTGGSVSTLTIQRTQQEDSAVYLCASSLQGPLTEAFFGQGTRLTVV.

This clone was observed a single time. The genes are TRBV3-1 (or the pseudogene TRBV3-2) and TRBJ1-2; 7 bases agree with TRBD1. Germline CDR1 reads LGHDT; CDR2 reads YNNKEL (reference sequence). V lost 4 bases and J lost 8; bases outside the gene matches: 10. This CDR3 is 14 amino acids long. The CDR3, as DNA: TGTGCCAGCAGCCCCTACGGACAGGTGGTAGGCTACACCTTC. It encodes CASSPYGQVVGYTF.

The chain combines TRBV19 with TRBJ2-3; 9 positions match TRBD2. Germline V gene lookup returns CDR1 LNHDA and CDR2 SQIVND (reference sequence). V gave up 1 base and J gave up 6 bases; unmatched junction bases: 11. The CDR3 extends over 17 amino acids. The CDR3 sequence: CASSIGGGRGSRDTQYF. The CDR3 nucleotides read TGTGCCAGTAGTATAGGGGGCGGGAGGGGAAGCCGGGATACGCAGTATTTT.